The 21 T cell receptor beta chains below were found in one sample sequenced in a study of low-dose radiotherapy and immunotherapy resistance in tumors. Gene-specific TRAV and TRBV primers were used for first-strand cDNA, covering alpha and beta chains. Amplification of TCRs used a constant-region primer and V-primer adapter for around 19 PCR cycles. TCRdb re-called the reads with MiXCR, one entry per CDR3 protein. Of around 79,000 distinct CDR3 sequences detected, approximately 17% appear once; the ten largest clones hold approximately 6%. Time point: before trial treatment. The sample here was PBMCs, taken before treatment. Receptors originate from a male donor with prostate cancer.

This clonotype has ten or more counts. The V call is TRBV19, the J call TRBJ2-3; D possibly corresponds to TRBD2 (6 bases). Trimming removed 5 bases at V and 2 bases at J, with 17 bases between. This CDR3 has 16 amino acids. The germline gives CDR1 LNHDA, CDR2 SQIVND (reference sequence). The CDR3 protein is CASSFPTGRPTDTQYF. Written as DNA, the CDR3 is TGTGCCAGTAGTTTCCCCACCGGGAGACCCACAGATACGCAGTATTTT.

Ten or more counts support this clonotype. The chain joins TRBV3-1 to TRBJ2-7, with a weak D call TRBD1 (6 bases). Deletions cut 5 bases from V and 7 bases from J, with 18 bases between. The CDR3 spans 14 residues. CDR1 and CDR2 from the germline V gene are LGHDT and YNNKEL (reference sequence). For the CDR3, the DNA is TGTGCCAGCAGCGATGCAGGGGTAGGACCGGAGCAGTACTTC. Amino acids: CASSDAGVGPEQYF.

This clonotype was recorded at least ten times. V gene TRBV20-1 combines with J gene TRBJ1-2; no reliable D call. CDR3 length equals 13 residues. CDR1 and CDR2 (germline): DFQATT, SNEGSKA (reference sequence). V gave up 6 bases and J gave up 8 bases, with 19 bases separating them. The CDR3: CSATGGKLLGYTF. The DNA of the CDR3 is TGCAGTGCCACCGGCGGGAAGCTCCTAGGCTACACCTTC.

The sample holds many counts of this clonotype. The chain links TRBV20-1 to TRBJ2-3; 10 bases fit TRBD1. CDR1 and CDR2 from the germline V gene are DFQATT and SNEGSKA (reference sequence). V trimming: 3 bases; J trimming: 5 bases; junction bases outside the gene matches: 5. The CDR3 contains 14 residues. CDR3 bases: TGCAGTGCTAGGTCCGGGACAGGGGAAGATACGCAGTATTTT. This encodes CSARSGTGEDTQYF.

This clonotype was found many times. V is TRBV5-6 and J is TRBJ2-3; 11 bases match TRBD2. There are 16 residues in the CDR3. V shed 3 bases and J 3 bases; nucleotides not matched to a gene: 6. Germline lookup yields CDR1 SGHDT and CDR2 YYEEEE. CDR3 nucleotides: TGTGCCAGCAGCTCATCTAGCGGGGGGTTGACAGATACGCAGTATTTT. Amino acids: CASSSSSGGLTDTQYF.

This clonotype was picked up many times. The chain is built from TRBV3-1 and TRBJ2-1; TRBD2 matches 15 bases. The CDR3 loop spans 20 amino acids. V gave up 4 bases and J gave up 0 bases; unmatched junction bases: 10. The germline CDR1 and CDR2 sequences are LGHDT and YNNKEL (reference sequence). The CDR3 loop is CASSPRTSGGAPSSYNEQFF. The DNA of the CDR3 is TGTGCCAGCAGCCCCAGGACTAGCGGGGGGGCTCCTAGCTCCTACAATGAGCAGTTCTTC.

The table lists this clonotype with a few counts. The chain is built from TRBV25-1 and TRBJ2-7; D is possibly TRBD1 or TRBD2 (5 bases each). From germline, CDR1 is MGHDK and CDR2 SYGVNS. The CDR3 consists of 14 residues. V was shortened by 1 base and J by 4 bases, with 11 bases between the two germline ends. The CDR3: CASSEWQGRYEQYF. Written as DNA, the CDR3 is TGTGCCAGCAGTGAATGGCAGGGACGGTACGAGCAGTACTTC.

This clonotype came up a few times. The rearrangement joins TRBV5-1 to TRBJ1-2; TRBD1 aligns across 11 bases. Germline V lookup: CDR1 SGHRS, CDR2 YFSETQ. J was trimmed by 7 bases and V by 5 bases; bases with no gene match: 7. This CDR3 spans 14 amino acids. CDR3 loop: CASRTSDRGLGYTF. CDR3 in DNA: TGCGCCAGCAGAACCTCGGACAGGGGGCTTGGCTACACCTTC.

In regard to this clonotype: A clone one base away is much larger, so this may be a read error. The chain combines TRBV7-2 with TRBJ2-7, with D unclear. The length of the CDR3 is 16 residues. V was clipped by 6 bases and J by 0 bases, with 18 bases between them. The V gene's germline CDR1 is SGHTA and CDR2 FQGNSA. The CDR3 DNA reads as TGTGCCAGCAGGAGTAAAGGGCGCACCGACTCCTACGAGCAGTACTTC. This codes for CASRSKGRTDSYEQYF.

This clonotype was detected many times. The chain is built from TRBV6-4 and TRBJ1-1; no reliable D call. With 6 bases removed from V and 5 bases from J, the gap between germline ends came to 22 bases. The CDR3 has 16 amino acids. Germline assignment: CDR1 MRHNA and CDR2 SNTAGT. Here the CDR3 reads CASSGAPGGLLTEAFF. The DNA of the CDR3 is TGTGCCAGCAGCGGCGCACCAGGAGGGCTGTTAACTGAAGCTTTCTTT.

This clonotype was observed at least ten times. This chain uses TRBV29-1 with TRBJ1-2, with TRBD1 identical over 10 bases. CDR1 and CDR2 from the germline V gene are SQVTM and ANQGSEA. V lost 2 bases, J lost 4 bases, and 7 bases stayed unmatched. This CDR3 spans 15 amino acids. CDR3 region: CSVEPDRGRGYGYTF. In DNA, the CDR3 is TGCAGCGTTGAACCAGACAGGGGGCGCGGCTATGGCTACACCTTC. Combining the CDR3 with reference TRBV29-1 and TRBJ1-2 gives the whole variable domain SAVISQKPSRDICQRGTSLTIQCQVDSQVTMMFWYRQQPGQSLTLIATANQGSEATYESGFVIDKFPISRPNLTFSTLTVSNMSPEDSSIYLCSVEPDRGRGYGYTFGSGTRLTVV.

This clonotype was counted many times. The chain is built from TRBV29-1 and TRBJ2-7, with no clear D. Trimming removed 8 bases from V and 5 bases from J, with 7 bases in between. This CDR3 has 9 residues. CDR1 SQVTM and CDR2 ANQGSEA come from the germline V gene. CDR3 sequence reads: CSPRDEQYF. CDR3 DNA: TGCAGCCCTCGTGACGAGCAGTACTTC.

There are many counts of this clonotype. The genes are TRBV9 and TRBJ2-3; TRBD2 matches at 11 bases. CDR3 length: 18 amino acids. V gave up 2 bases and J gave up 6 bases; unmatched junction bases: 14. Germline assignment: CDR1 SGDLS and CDR2 YYNGEE. DNA for the CDR3: TGTGCCAGCAGCGTGTTCCCCGGTAGCGGGGGGGCCACGGATACGCAGTATTTT. Translation gives CASSVFPGSGGATDTQYF.

This clonotype has at least ten counts. This chain uses TRBV18 with TRBJ2-1; 11 bases are a match to TRBD2. The CDR3 is 16 residues long. J gave up 9 bases and V 4 bases, and 11 bases lay outside the gene matches. Germline lookup yields CDR1 KGHSH and CDR2 LQKENI. The CDR3 bases are TGTGCCAGCTCACAACAACTAGCGGGAGAGGGTACTGAGCAGTTCTTC. Its translation: CASSQQLAGEGTEQFF.

Ten or more counts support this clonotype. The chain is built from TRBV5-4 and TRBJ2-7; 9 positions agree with TRBD1. The V segment lost 4 bases and the J segment 0 bases; nucleotides outside the gene matches: 5. The CDR3 contains 15 residues. Germline assignment: CDR1 SGHNT and CDR2 YYREEE (reference sequence). The CDR3, as DNA: TGTGCCAGCAGCGGCCCGGGACAGGGCTCCTACGAGCAGTACTTC. It encodes CASSGPGQGSYEQYF.

The table lists this clonotype with many counts. DNA for the CDR3: TGTGCCAGCTCACCAGAGGGGAACGAGCAGTACTTC. As protein: CASSPEGNEQYF. This chain joins TRBV18 and TRBJ2-7; the D gene could be TRBD1 or TRBD2 (5 bases each). The CDR3 is 12 amino acids. The V and J ends lost 2 bases and 5 bases respectively, with 7 bases between them. Per germline, CDR1 KGHSH and CDR2 LQKENI.

The sample holds many counts of this clonotype. The V gene is TRBV6-1, the J gene TRBJ2-1; 7 bases align to TRBD2. The V and J ends lost 6 bases and 7 bases, in that order; junction bases with no gene match: 9. In germline, CDR1 is MNHNS, CDR2 SASEGT. This CDR3 spans 14 amino acids. The CDR3 is CASRQVGGVNEQFF. For the CDR3, the DNA is TGTGCCAGCAGGCAGGTGGGGGGGGTGAATGAGCAGTTCTTC.

This clonotype came up many times. This sequence joins TRBV6-5 and TRBJ1-5; D gene unclear. Trimming took off 6 bases at V and 0 bases at J, with 6 bases between the two ends. The CDR3 contains 13 residues. Germline-derived CDR1 and CDR2 are MNHEY and SVGAGI. The CDR3 sequence: CASRSGSNQPQHF. Written as DNA, the CDR3 is TGTGCCAGCAGAAGCGGTAGCAATCAGCCCCAGCATTTT.

This clonotype was picked up many times. The V gene is TRBV7-2, the J gene TRBJ1-3; 7 nucleotides line up with TRBD1. Germline V CDR1 and CDR2: SGHTA, FQGNSA. V shed 1 base and J 0 bases; nucleotides not matched to a gene: 9. The CDR3 is 18 amino acids. Here the CDR3 reads CASSLGGRQGVSGNTIYF. The CDR3 DNA is TGTGCCAGCAGCTTAGGGGGTCGGCAGGGGGTCTCTGGAAACACCATATATTTT.

About this clonotype itself: This could be a read error, since a much larger clone is one nucleotide away. The chain combines TRBV7-9 with TRBJ2-7, with D tentatively TRBD2 (5 bases). Per germline, CDR1 SEHNR and CDR2 FQNEAQ (reference sequence). The CDR3 length is 13 residues. The CDR3 region has the DNA TGTGTCAGCAGACGGAACGGGAAATACGAGCAGTACTTC. Translated, it gives CVSRRNGKYEQYF.

A few counts support this clonotype. The CDR3 nucleotides read TGTGCCAGCAGTGCAGGAGACGGACGCCCTTCACCCCTCCACTTT. It is translated as CASSAGDGRPSPLHF. The chain carries TRBV27 and TRBJ1-6; no clear D. The V end lost 5 bases, the J end lost 9 bases, and 17 bases lay between the germline ends. The length of the CDR3 is 15 residues. In germline, CDR1 is MNHEY, CDR2 SMNVEV (reference sequence).